This TCR beta chain was retrieved from a study of shared clonotypes between healthy human individuals. This table comes from immunoSEQ multiplex PCR, and its TCRdb copy is limited to in-frame clones, with some not included. The table includes about 980,000 clones, about three quarters detected once. Trimming stripped 5 bases from V and 1 base from J, with 14 bases between. CDR1 LNHDA and CDR2 SQIVND come from the germline V gene (reference sequence). This CDR3 spans 15 amino acids. This clone was detected once. The chain combines TRBV19 with TRBJ2-5; unclear D gene. The receptor's source is a man younger than 30 in good health. Sample: memory CD4+ T cells sorted from blood. Subset described: CD45RA-negative fraction. The CDR3 is CASSPSTRLQETQYF. Written as DNA, the CDR3 is TGTGCCAGTAGTCCCTCTACCAGGCTCCAAGAGACCCAGTACTTC.